The 25 T cell receptor beta chains below come from one sample, sequenced in a study of cytomegalovirus exposure and HLA in healthy donors. The PCR had 60 Vbeta and 13 Jbeta primers. Generated by immunoSEQ multiplex PCR, the TCRdb table keeps only in-frame clones and is missing some. The sample lists approximately 180,000 clones, about 80% occurring once. Sequencing used PBMCs. All receptors come from a woman aged 55-69 years in good health and CMV-seropositive.

The chain is built from TRBV5-6 and TRBJ1-6, with D uncertain. Trimming shortened V by 0 bases and J by 10 bases, and 8 bases separated the two germline ends. The CDR3 is 13 residues long. Germline V gene data show CDR1 as SGHDT and CDR2 as YYEEEE. CDR3 region: CASSLDDGSPLHF. The DNA for the CDR3 is TGTGCCAGCAGCTTGGACGACGGGTCACCCCTCCACTTT. Drawing the rest from reference TRBV5-6 and TRBJ1-6, the complete variable domain is DAGVTQSPTHLIKTRGQQVTLRCSPKSGHDTVSWYQQALGQGPQFIFQYYEEEERQRGNFPDRFSGHQFPNYSSELNVNALLLGDSALYLCASSLDDGSPLHFGNGTRLTVT.

As concerns this clone: Within the sample, other DNA sequences also encode this same CDR3. The chain is built from TRBV30 and TRBJ1-3, with no clear D. The germline V gene has CDR1 GTSNPN and CDR2 SVGIG (reference sequence). Between the trimmed V and J ends, which lost 3 bases and 0 bases, there was a span of 6 bases. The CDR3 length is 13 residues. CDR3 nucleotide sequence: TGTGCCTGGAGACTGAGCTCTGGAAACACCATATATTTT. It is translated as CAWRLSSGNTIYF.

This clone was counted between two and nine times. V and J are TRBV5-1 and TRBJ2-7; 7 nucleotides agree with TRBD1. With V trimmed by 4 bases and J by 3 bases, 4 bases remained unmatched. Germline lookup yields CDR1 SGHRS and CDR2 YFSETQ. The CDR3 totals 13 residues. CDR3 in amino acids: CASSPQGDYEQYF. In DNA, the CDR3 is TGCGCCAGCAGCCCTCAGGGGGACTACGAGCAGTACTTC.

This sequence joins TRBV27 and TRBJ1-6, with 9 bases lining up with TRBD1. Germline CDR1 and CDR2: MNHEY and SMNVEV (reference sequence). Losses at the gene ends were 5 bases for V and 6 bases for J; bases not matched to a gene: 5. The CDR3 is 15 residues long. The CDR3 nucleotides are TGTGCCAGCAGTATACCGGGACAGGGTAATTCACCCCTCCACTTT. Translating it yields CASSIPGQGNSPLHF.

The chain recombines TRBV5-1 with TRBJ2-1; 11 positions match TRBD2. Losses at the gene ends were 7 bases for V and 9 bases for J; bases not matched to a gene: 9. This CDR3 has 14 amino acids. CDR1 is SGHRS and CDR2 is YFSETQ in the germline V gene. This CDR3 is CASRSTSGRGEQFF. CDR3 DNA sequence: TGCGCCAGCCGCTCCACTAGCGGGAGAGGTGAGCAGTTCTTC.

The chain is built from TRBV28 and TRBJ1-4; maybe TRBD1 (6 bases). CDR1 and CDR2 (germline): MDHEN, SYDVKM. There are 12 residues in the CDR3. Trimming removed 6 bases from V and 8 bases from J, with 10 bases in between. The CDR3 loop reads CASRKGGEKLFF. Here the CDR3 DNA reads TGTGCCAGCAGGAAAGGGGGAGAAAAACTGTTTTTT. The full variable domain, in which reference TRBV28 and TRBJ1-4 provide the parts outside the CDR3, is DVKVTQSSRYLVKRTGEKVFLECVQDMDHENMFWYRQDPGLGLRLIYFSYDVKMKEKGDIPEGYSVSREKKERFSLILESASTNQTSMYLCASRKGGEKLFFGSGTQLSVL.

The chain uses TRBV5-5 and TRBJ2-7, with TRBD2 matching over 11 bases. V was pared by 4 bases and J by 6 bases, with 6 bases of the junction left unmatched. CDR3 length: 14 amino acids. CDR1 is SGHKS and CDR2 is YYEKEE in the germline V gene (reference sequence). For the CDR3, the DNA is TGTGCCAGCAGCCCATTAGGACTAGCGGGCGAGCAGTACTTC. This gives the protein CASSPLGLAGEQYF.

The chain combines TRBV7-2 with TRBJ2-1, with 12 positions matching TRBD2. V dropped 7 bases and J dropped 4; count of bases not matched to a gene: 2. This CDR3 contains 14 residues. CDR1 is SGHTA, CDR2 FQGNSA, per germline. CDR3: CASKLAGGYNEQFF. The CDR3, as DNA: TGTGCCAGCAAGCTAGCGGGAGGGTACAATGAGCAGTTCTTC. The complete variable domain, with remaining parts taken from reference TRBV7-2 and TRBJ2-1, reads GAGVSQSPSNKVTEKGKDVELRCDPISGHTALYWYRQSLGQGLEFLIYFQGNSAPDKSGLPSDRFSAERTGGSVSTLTIQRTQQEDSAVYLCASKLAGGYNEQFFGPGTRLTVL.

V usage is TRBV5-6 and J usage is TRBJ2-3; 7 bases line up with TRBD2. The CDR3 sequence is 15 residues long. V trimming: 1 base; J trimming: 5 bases; junction bases outside the gene matches: 7. Germline V lookup: CDR1 SGHDT, CDR2 YYEEEE. CDR3 DNA: TGTGCCAGCAGCTTGATCCCTAGCGGCGGAGATACGCAGTATTTT. This gives the protein CASSLIPSGGDTQYF. The variable domain in full, completed from reference TRBV5-6 and TRBJ2-3, reads DAGVTQSPTHLIKTRGQQVTLRCSPKSGHDTVSWYQQALGQGPQFIFQYYEEEERQRGNFPDRFSGHQFPNYSSELNVNALLLGDSALYLCASSLIPSGGDTQYFGPGTRLTVL.

The rearrangement uses TRBV7-3 and TRBJ2-2; 7 bases line up with TRBD1. Germline CDR1 SGHTA, CDR2 FQGTGA. The ends lost 6 bases at V and 1 base at J; junction bases unmatched: 5. The CDR3 totals 15 residues. The CDR3 here is CASRKGQLNTGELFF. CDR3 sequence (DNA): TGTGCCAGCAGGAAGGGACAGCTGAACACCGGGGAGCTGTTTTTT.

The chain joins TRBV28 to TRBJ1-5; weak D call: TRBD1 (5 bases). V gave up 6 bases and J gave up 6 bases, with 18 bases separating them. CDR3 size: 15 residues. Germline V gives CDR1 MDHEN, CDR2 SYDVKM. DNA for the CDR3: TGTGCCAGCAGCATGGGCGGGGCATATGGTCAGCCCCAGCATTTT. It yields the protein CASSMGGAYGQPQHF.

The J gene is TRBJ1-2, the V gene TRBV9; 7 positions match TRBD1. Per the germline V gene, CDR1 is SGDLS and CDR2 is YYNGEE. This CDR3 comprises 14 residues. The V segment lost 3 bases and the J segment 4 bases; nucleotides outside the gene matches: 6. The CDR3 nucleotides are TGTGCCAGCAGCGCCGAGGACAGGAGCTATGGCTACACCTTC. Amino acids: CASSAEDRSYGYTF.

This clone was observed a few times. The chain combines TRBV25-1 with TRBJ2-7, with 10 bases lining up with TRBD1. CDR3 size: 17 residues. Trimming removed 5 bases from V and 5 bases from J; junction bases left unmatched: 15. The V gene's germline CDR1 is MGHDK and CDR2 SYGVNS. The CDR3 DNA sequence: TGTGCCAGCAGTATCCGGGACAGGGGAGGGCTCGTTCACGAGCAGTACTTC. The encoded protein is CASSIRDRGGLVHEQYF.

V and J are TRBV30 and TRBJ2-2; possible D gene TRBD2, 5 bases. Looked up from germline, CDR1 is GTSNPN and CDR2 is SVGIG (reference sequence). V lost 3 bases, J lost 5 bases, and 7 bases lay in between. CDR3 length: 12 amino acids. CDR3 coding DNA: TGTGCCTGGAGAAGCGGTACCGGGGAGCTGTTTTTT. Translated, it gives CAWRSGTGELFF.

V is TRBV7-8 and J is TRBJ2-4; tentative D call: TRBD2 (6 bases). Germline-derived CDR1 and CDR2 are SGHVS and FQNEAQ. The V gene lost 1 base and the J gene lost 7 bases, with 14 bases spanning the gap. The CDR3 consists of 15 residues. CDR3 loop: CASSLGAGGGNIQYF. CDR3 DNA sequence: TGTGCCAGCAGCTTAGGAGCGGGCGGCGGGAACATTCAGTACTTC.

V gene TRBV9 combines with J gene TRBJ2-2, with a tentative D call TRBD1 (5 bases). The CDR3 contains 15 residues. Germline loops: CDR1 SGDLS, CDR2 YYNGEE. Between the trimmed V and J ends, which lost 3 bases and 0 bases, there was a span of 9 bases. Here the CDR3 reads CASSATVPNTGELFF. The CDR3 DNA reads TGTGCCAGCAGCGCGACAGTTCCGAACACCGGGGAGCTGTTTTTT.

The gene calls are TRBV6-5 and TRBJ2-7, with D possibly being TRBD2 (6 bases). Trimming cost V 0 bases and J 2 bases, with 8 bases left between them. Germline CDR1 is MNHEY and CDR2 is SVGAGI. The CDR3 consists of 14 residues. The CDR3, as DNA: TGTGCCAGCAGTTACTCTAGGACTACCTACGAGCAGTACTTC. As protein: CASSYSRTTYEQYF.

The rearrangement links TRBV19 to TRBJ1-1; D unresolved. The CDR3 consists of 14 residues. V lost 3 bases and J 4 bases, leaving 12 bases between the germline ends. From germline, CDR1 is LNHDA and CDR2 SQIVND (reference sequence). CDR3 residues: CASSIVGVGTEAFF. DNA for the CDR3: TGTGCCAGTAGTATTGTCGGGGTGGGCACTGAAGCTTTCTTT.

The V call is TRBV5-1, the J call TRBJ1-4, with a possible D match to TRBD1 (6 bases). There are 15 residues in the CDR3. Germline V lookup: CDR1 SGHRS, CDR2 YFSETQ. Between the trimmed V and J ends, which lost 0 bases and 11 bases, there was a span of 17 bases. This CDR3 is CASSLENRASDKLFF. The CDR3 region has the DNA TGCGCCAGCAGCTTGGAGAACAGGGCTTCGGACAAACTGTTTTTT. Filled out from reference TRBV5-1 and TRBJ1-4, the complete variable domain reads KAGVTQTPRYLIKTRGQQVTLSCSPISGHRSVSWYQQTPGQGLQFLFEYFSETQRNKGNFPGRFSGRQFSNSRSEMNVSTLELGDSALYLCASSLENRASDKLFFGSGTQLSVL.

This clone was counted a single time. This chain uses TRBV9 with TRBJ2-2; TRBD2 agrees at 14 bases. Trimming at V came to 3 bases and at J to 5 bases, leaving 3 bases not matched to a gene. The CDR3 extends over 16 amino acids. Per germline, CDR1 SGDLS and CDR2 YYNGEE. The CDR3 region has the DNA TGTGCCAGCAGCGCACGACTAGCGGGAGGGACCGGGGAGCTGTTTTTT. As protein: CASSARLAGGTGELFF.

The genes are TRBV18 and TRBJ2-2, with 7 bases matching TRBD2. The V and J ends lost 0 bases and 2 bases, in that order; junction bases with no gene match: 3. The CDR3 sequence is 16 residues long. Germline V lookup: CDR1 KGHSH, CDR2 LQKENI. The CDR3 here is CASSPPGTTNTGELFF. The CDR3 DNA follows: TGTGCCAGCTCACCACCGGGGACTACCAACACCGGGGAGCTGTTTTTT.

On this clone itself: Distinct nucleotide sequences in the sample also encode this CDR3. V is TRBV6-1 and J is TRBJ1-5, with no clear D. The germline V and J ends were trimmed by 3 bases and 4 bases, with 7 bases remaining between them. Per germline, CDR1 MNHNS and CDR2 SASEGT. The CDR3 is 13 residues long. DNA for the CDR3: TGTGCCAGCAGTGACAGGCGTAATCAGCCCCAGCATTTT. It encodes CASSDRRNQPQHF.

Turning to this clone: The same CDR3 can be traced to other DNA sequences in this sample. The chain is built from TRBV28 and TRBJ1-3; 7 bases map to TRBD1. The CDR3 has 15 amino acids. The V gene end was trimmed by 5 bases and the J gene end by 4 bases; junction bases not matched to a gene: 8. Looked up from germline, CDR1 is MDHEN and CDR2 is SYDVKM. This CDR3 reads CASSSSGTDGNTIYF. DNA for the CDR3: TGTGCCAGCAGTAGCTCCGGGACAGACGGAAACACCATATATTTT.

The chain employs TRBV6-1 and TRBJ2-1, with TRBD2 identical over 11 bases. The CDR3 consists of 15 residues. Trimming cost V 11 bases and J 9 bases; bases outside gene matches: 15. The germline V gene has CDR1 MNHNS and CDR2 SASEGT. The DNA of the CDR3 is TGTGCCGGGGCGACCGGGACTAGCGGAGCAAGTGAGCAGTTCTTC. It codes for CAGATGTSGASEQFF.

The gene calls are TRBV27 and TRBJ1-2, with 8 bases aligning to TRBD1. The length of the CDR3 is 15 residues. Germline CDR1 is MNHEY and CDR2 is SMNVEV (reference sequence). V lost 5 bases to trimming and J lost 0 bases; unmatched junction nucleotides: 5. CDR3 coding DNA: TGTGCCAGCAGTCCTACGACAGGGGCTAACTATGGCTACACCTTC. Amino acid sequence: CASSPTTGANYGYTF.